This T cell receptor beta chain was profiled in a study of cytomegalovirus exposure and HLA in healthy donors. Overall study findings and caveats: There were some public TCRs occurring in many donors, but most TCR sequences were rare. Rates of TCR association differed by HLA locus in a later analysis, with DRB1 highest and HLA-C lowest.

After removal of 3 bases from V and 4 bases from J, the junction contained 3 bases not matched to a gene. The germline gives CDR1 MNHNS, CDR2 SASEGT. This CDR3 contains 16 residues. Note on this clone: As yet, its antigen is unknown.

Use of 60 Vbeta and 13 Jbeta primers characterized the PCR. Only in-frame clones appear in the TCRdb table, and some are missing; sequencing was by immunoSEQ multiplex PCR. Of 84,000 or so clones listed, approximately 80% are singletons. The TCR was taken from a man aged 30 to 39 in good health and CMV-seronegative. This chain joins TRBV6-1 and TRBJ2-1; 13 bases are a match to TRBD2. Sequences were obtained from PBMCs. CDR3 in DNA: TGTGCCAGCAGTGACACACTAGCGGGGGGGTACAATGAGCAGTTCTTC. Its protein product is CASSDTLAGGYNEQFF.